The rows below give T cell receptor beta chains drawn from one sample of a study of blood T cell repertoires in COVID-19. The repertoire was sequenced with immunoSEQ multiplex PCR; TCRdb's copy has only in-frame clones and lacks some. The sample yields some 290,000 clones, 88% seen once. Sequencing was carried out using peripheral blood. Every receptor here comes from a woman aged 25 to 39 with COVID-19, enrolled during active disease. The CDR3 runs from the conserved cysteine through the conserved F or W. The order of the fields is V gene, clone size, D gene, J gene, CDR3 DNA, CDR3 protein. The D gene is left open where the match is weak. Clone size is shown for a subset of rows, as once, few, many or a class of expanded clone.

TRBV7-2	-	TRBD2	TRBJ2-7	TGTGCCAGCAGCCCCTGGGGAGCGGGAGGATCCTACGAGCAGTACTTC	CASSPWGAGGSYEQYF
TRBV5-4	-	-	TRBJ2-1	TGTGCCAGCAGCTTGGTCGGGACAAATAACAATGAGCAGTTCTTC	CASSLVGTNNNEQFF
TRBV10-2	-	TRBD1	TRBJ2-5	TGCGCCAGCACCGATGACAGGGAAGAGACCCAGTACTTC	CASTDDREETQYF
TRBV24-1	-	TRBD1	TRBJ2-5	TGTGCCACCAGTGATTTGGAGCAGGGGGCCCAAGAGACCCAGTACTTC	CATSDLEQGAQETQYF
TRBV2	-	-	TRBJ1-5	TGTGCCAGCAACCCAGGGGTTGGGCAGCCCCAGCATTTT	CASNPGVGQPQHF
TRBV7-9	-	-	TRBJ2-5	TGTGCCAGCAGCTTACCCAGCGGCCAAGAGACCCAGTACTTC	CASSLPSGQETQYF
TRBV9	-	-	TRBJ1-2	TGTGCCAGCAGCGTAGCTTTGTACGAGGGTGGCTACACCTTC	CASSVALYEGGYTF
TRBV5-1	-	TRBD2	TRBJ2-1	TGCGCCAGCAGCTTGGATAGCGGGAGTTACAATGAGCAGTTCTTC	CASSLDSGSYNEQFF
TRBV7-2	-	-	TRBJ2-1	TGTGCCAGCAGCTTAAAGGCAGGGATATACAATGAGCAGTTCTTC	CASSLKAGIYNEQFF
TRBV10-1	once	TRBD2	TRBJ2-1	TGCGCCAGCAGTGATGGAATGGGACTAGCGGGAGGGAATGAGCAGTTCTTC	CASSDGMGLAGGNEQFF
TRBV12-5	-	-	TRBJ1-1	TGTGCTAGTGGTTTGGTGGGGAGCACTGAAGCTTTCTTT	CASGLVGSTEAFF
TRBV5-4	-	TRBD1	TRBJ1-4	TGTGCCAGCGCGGCCGGGACAGGGACTGAAAAACTGTTTTTT	CASAAGTGTEKLFF
TRBV18	-	TRBD1	TRBJ2-2	TGTGCCAGCTCACCACCGGGGACAGGGGCCACCGGGGAGCTGTTTTTT	CASSPPGTGATGELFF
TRBV7-9	few	-	TRBJ1-5	TGTGCCAGCAGCTTAGGGCAGGGGTGGGATCAGCCCCAGCATTTT	CASSLGQGWDQPQHF
TRBV7-2	-	TRBD2	TRBJ2-2	TGTGCCAGCAGCTCGGGAAAGGGCGGGAGGACCGGGGAGCTGTTTTTT	CASSSGKGGRTGELFF
TRBV24-1	-	-	TRBJ2-1	TGTGCCACCAGTGATTGGGGACTTAAGGGGAACAATGAGCAGTTCTTC	CATSDWGLKGNNEQFF
TRBV29-1	-	TRBD1	TRBJ2-7	TGCAGCGTTAAAGCCCCGGACAGGGGTGGGTACGAGCAGTACTTC	CSVKAPDRGGYEQYF
TRBV7-8	once	TRBD1	TRBJ2-7	TGTGCCAGCAGCGCCGACAGGGGGAACGAGCAGTACTTC	CASSADRGNEQYF
TRBV27	-	TRBD1	TRBJ2-1	TGTGCCAGCAGTTTGGTGGCAGGGGGCTACAATGAGCAGTTCTTC	CASSLVAGGYNEQFF
TRBV7-9	-	-	TRBJ2-2	TGTGCCAGCAGCCACCCCCCCTCGGCGGTCAACACCGGGGAGCTGTTTTTT	CASSHPPSAVNTGELFF
TRBV24-1	-	-	TRBJ2-7	TGTGCCACCAGTGACAGGTACGAGCAGTACTTC	CATSDRYEQYF
TRBV6-1	-	TRBD1	TRBJ1-3	TGTGCCAGCAGGAGACAGGGCTCTGGAAACACCATATATTTT	CASRRQGSGNTIYF
TRBV12-5	-	-	TRBJ2-5	TGTGCTAGTGGTGAGCGGCAAGAGACCCAGTACTTC	CASGERQETQYF
TRBV7-8	-	-	TRBJ1-5	TGTGCCAGCAGCTTAGGGACTTATAGCAATCAGCCCCAGCATTTT	CASSLGTYSNQPQHF
TRBV7-9	-	-	TRBJ2-5	TGTGCCAGCAGCTCCGGCGGGCAAGAGACCCAGTACTTC	CASSSGGQETQYF
TRBV30	-	-	TRBJ2-7	TGTGCCGGGAACCTGTGGCCCCAGTCCCACGAGCAGTACTTC	CAGNLWPQSHEQYF
TRBV28	-	TRBD1	TRBJ2-7	TGTGCCAGCAGTTGGGACAGGGGGCGCCGGACCTACGAGCAGTACTTC	CASSWDRGRRTYEQYF
TRBV11-3	-	TRBD1	TRBJ2-7	TGTGCCAGCAGCTTAGGACAGGGTGACGAGCAGTACTTC	CASSLGQGDEQYF
TRBV2	once	TRBD1	TRBJ1-5	TGTGCCAGCACCGGGGACAGGGGAGGCAATCAGCCCCAGCATTTT	CASTGDRGGNQPQHF
TRBV15	-	-	TRBJ2-7	TGTGCCACCAGCCCGCGGCGGGGCTACGAGCAGTACTTC	CATSPRRGYEQYF
TRBV4-3	-	-	TRBJ1-3	TGCGCCAGCAGCCCTGGGGGGGGGTCTGGAAACACCATATATTTT	CASSPGGGSGNTIYF
TRBV7-9	-	TRBD1	TRBJ1-5	TGTGCCAGCAGCTTAGGGACAGGGGTCAATCAGCCCCAGCATTTT	CASSLGTGVNQPQHF
TRBV6-5	-	-	TRBJ1-5	TGTGCCAGCAATCGGGGGGCCAATCAGCCCCAGCATTTT	CASNRGANQPQHF
TRBV28	-	TRBD1	TRBJ1-5	TGTGCCAGCAGTTTTTGGGGAACAGGGGGCCAGCCCCAGCATTTT	CASSFWGTGGQPQHF
TRBV5-4	-	-	TRBJ2-7	TGTGCCAGCAGCTCCTCGTCCTCCTACGAGCAGTACTTC	CASSSSSSYEQYF
TRBV5-1	-	-	TRBJ2-7	TGCGCCAGCAGCTTGGCCGGGACTTACTCCTACGAGCAGTACTTC	CASSLAGTYSYEQYF
TRBV6-5	-	-	TRBJ1-1	TGTGCCAGCAGTTTTCCCAGGGGCCGGTACACTGAAGCTTTCTTT	CASSFPRGRYTEAFF
TRBV28	once	-	TRBJ1-1	TGTGCCAGCAGTTTATGGGGGGGCACTGAAGCTTTCTTT	CASSLWGGTEAFF
TRBV4-1	-	-	TRBJ2-3	TGCGCCAGCAGCCAAGATAGCTTTGCAGATACGCAGTATTTT	CASSQDSFADTQYF
TRBV5-3	-	TRBD2	TRBJ2-1	TGTGCCAGAAGCAGATGCCCCACGGTCGGAGGTAGCGGGAGAGGGAGCTGTTACAATGAGCAGTTCTTC	CARSRCPTVGGSGRGSCYNEQFF
TRBV6-2/TRBV6-3	-	-	TRBJ1-2	TGTGCCAGCAGTTACGCCGCCCTGGGACAAAAAAAAAGTGGCTACACCTTC	CASSYAALGQKKSGYTF
TRBV29-1	-	TRBD2	TRBJ2-7	TGCAGCGTTGTTGGGCTAGCGGGAGTATGGGAGCAGTACTTC	CSVVGLAGVWEQYF
TRBV10-3	once	TRBD1	TRBJ2-7	TGTGCCACACGGACGTTTGTCAGGGACAGCGAGCAGTACTTC	CATRTFVRDSEQYF
TRBV28	-	-	TRBJ2-6	TGTGCCAGCAGTTCATATGACCGGGGGAGCTGGGGGGCCAACGTCCTGACTTTC	CASSSYDRGSWGANVLTF
TRBV7-9	once	-	TRBJ2-1	TGTGCCAGCAGCTTAGCTAGCGTAAGCTCCGGTAAGCAGTTCTTC	CASSLASVSSGKQFF
TRBV11-2	-	TRBD2	TRBJ2-7	TGTGCCAGCAGCTTAGACCCGGGACTAGCGGGAACCTACGAGCAGTACTTC	CASSLDPGLAGTYEQYF
TRBV5-4	-	-	TRBJ2-1	TGTGCCAGCAGCGGGAGACTGGGGAGCTCCTACAATGAGCAGTTCTTC	CASSGRLGSSYNEQFF
TRBV6-1	-	-	TRBJ1-5	TGTGCCAGCAGTGAAATCGGAGAGAATCAGCCCCAGCATTTT	CASSEIGENQPQHF
TRBV27	-	TRBD1	TRBJ1-3	TGTGCCAGCAGGCGCAGGGGGAGCGGAAACACCATATATTTT	CASRRRGSGNTIYF
TRBV18	-	TRBD2	TRBJ2-1	TGTGCCAGCTCACCACCGGAGGCGGGAGGGCTAGGAAAGCACCATGAGCAGTTCTTC	CASSPPEAGGLGKHHEQFF
TRBV19	-	TRBD1	TRBJ2-7	TGTGCCAGTAGGCCCGCGGACAGGGACGAGCAGTACTTC	CASRPADRDEQYF
TRBV5-6	-	-	TRBJ1-2	TGTGCCAGCAGCCCCTGGACGAGGGAATTTGATGGCTACACCTTC	CASSPWTREFDGYTF
TRBV24-1	-	TRBD2	TRBJ2-5	TGTGCCACCAGTGACGGGACTAGCAAGAGGACCCAGTACTTC	CATSDGTSKRTQYF